This T cell receptor (beta chain) came from a study of blood T cell repertoires in COVID-19. Original methodology: Counts of nucleated cells, estimated from reference gene primer amplification, were obtained. The protocol was immunoSEQ multiplex PCR, while the TCRdb copy is restricted to in-frame clones and leaves out a portion. V, J and clone size reflect that table, while D and trimming were determined from the DNA. The data show more than 150,000 clones, roughly 94% seen once. The sequencing sample was made of peripheral blood. The clonotype originates from a man younger than 40 with COVID-19, enrolled during active disease.

For the CDR3, the DNA is TGTGCCAGCAATCCCTCCGGGGGGGGACATGGCTACACCTTC. Translated, it gives CASNPSGGGHGYTF. V usage is TRBV6-5 and J usage is TRBJ1-2, with D maybe TRBD1 (5 bases). Germline V lookup: CDR1 MNHEY, CDR2 SVGAGI. The CDR3 has 14 amino acids. The ends were cut back, 7 bases at V and 6 bases at J, with 18 bases in the middle.